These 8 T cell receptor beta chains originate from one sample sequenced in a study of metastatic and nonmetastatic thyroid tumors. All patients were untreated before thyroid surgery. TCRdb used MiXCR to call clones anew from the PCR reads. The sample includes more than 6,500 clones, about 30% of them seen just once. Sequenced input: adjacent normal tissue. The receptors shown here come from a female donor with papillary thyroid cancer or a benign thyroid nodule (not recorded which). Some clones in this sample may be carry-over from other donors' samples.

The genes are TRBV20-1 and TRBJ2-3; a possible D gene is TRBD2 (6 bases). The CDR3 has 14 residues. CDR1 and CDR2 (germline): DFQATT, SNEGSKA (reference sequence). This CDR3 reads CIGISSVDTDTQYF. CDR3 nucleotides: TGCATAGGGATTTCTAGCGTGGACACAGATACGCAGTATTTT.

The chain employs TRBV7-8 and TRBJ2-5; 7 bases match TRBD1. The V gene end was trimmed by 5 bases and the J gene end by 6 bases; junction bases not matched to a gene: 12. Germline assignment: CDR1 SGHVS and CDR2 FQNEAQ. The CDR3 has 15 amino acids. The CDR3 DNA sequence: TGTGCCAGCAGCCCAAGACGCGAGGGGGCACAGACCCAGTACTTC. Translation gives CASSPRREGAQTQYF.

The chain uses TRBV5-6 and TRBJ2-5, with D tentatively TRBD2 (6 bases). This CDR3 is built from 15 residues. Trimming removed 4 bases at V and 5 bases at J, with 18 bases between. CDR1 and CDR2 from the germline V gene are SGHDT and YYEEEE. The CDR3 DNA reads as TGTGCCAGCAGCCCACAAGGGGAGGATATGGAGACCCAGTACTTC. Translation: CASSPQGEDMETQYF.

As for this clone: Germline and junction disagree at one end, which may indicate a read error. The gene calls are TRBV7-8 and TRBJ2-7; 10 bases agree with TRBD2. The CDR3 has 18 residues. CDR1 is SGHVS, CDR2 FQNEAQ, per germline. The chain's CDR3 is CAGSPRTSGGAISYEQYF. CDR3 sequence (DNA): TGTGCCGGCAGCCCCAGGACTAGCGGCGGGGCAATCTCCTACGAGCAGTACTTC.

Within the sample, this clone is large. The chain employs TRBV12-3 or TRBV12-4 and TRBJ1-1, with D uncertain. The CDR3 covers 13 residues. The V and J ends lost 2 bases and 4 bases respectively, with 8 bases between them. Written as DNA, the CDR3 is TGTGCCAGCAGTTTACCCCCGGGCACTGAAGCTTTCTTT. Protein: CASSLPPGTEAFF.

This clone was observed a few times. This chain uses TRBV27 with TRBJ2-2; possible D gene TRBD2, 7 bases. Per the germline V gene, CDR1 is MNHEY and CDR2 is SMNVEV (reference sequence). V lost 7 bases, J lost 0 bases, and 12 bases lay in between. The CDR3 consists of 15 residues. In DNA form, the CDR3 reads TGTGCCAGCACCTTCGGGGGGCCGAACACCGGGGAGCTGTTTTTT. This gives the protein CASTFGGPNTGELFF.

Here the CDR3 DNA reads TGCAGTGCTAGTCCGGGATTGATCGCTGAAGCTTTCTTT. It translates to CSASPGLIAEAFF. The chain couples TRBV20-1 to TRBJ1-1; D remains unclear. The CDR3 length is 13 residues. Trimming pared 3 bases from V and 6 bases from J, leaving 14 bases between. CDR1 DFQATT and CDR2 SNEGSKA come from the germline V gene (reference sequence).

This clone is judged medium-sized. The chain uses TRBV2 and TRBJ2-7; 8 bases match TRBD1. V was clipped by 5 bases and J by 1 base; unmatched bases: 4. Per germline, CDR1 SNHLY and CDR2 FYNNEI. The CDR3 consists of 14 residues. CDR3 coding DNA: TGTGCCAGCAGTATAGGACAGGGTTCCTACGAGCAGTACTTC. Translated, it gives CASSIGQGSYEQYF.